This entry is about one TCR beta chain. Its antigen specificity is not known. Base-call qualities are not available, and no considerably larger clone is one nucleotide away. TCRbeta CDR3 regions were sequenced with the immunoSEQ Assay. After extraction, genomic DNA underwent amplification by bias-controlled multiplex PCR, followed by high-throughput sequencing. The study's processing was this. To quantify the absolute abundance of every unique TCRbeta CDR3 region, sequences were collapsed and filtered. T cell fraction was estimated by normalizing TCRbeta template counts to usable DNA, with usable DNA measured through amplification of reference genes found in all nucleated cells. Repertoire TCRs were annotated as SARS-CoV-2-specific by exact matching of V gene, CDR3 amino acid sequence and J gene to a known reactive TCR set. The reference SARS-CoV-2 TCR set was derived from MIRA and filtered for enrichment in COVID-19-positive ImmuneCODE repertoires, a step that removed public or cross-reactive TCRs. Drawing on the MIRA antigens, annotated TCRs were analysed further at the level of specific ORF or position within ORF. Breadth was defined as annotated unique rearrangements over total unique productive rearrangements; depth was the summed frequency of those rearrangements. Two-sided Wilcoxon rank-sum tests were used to compare TCR breadth between groups. TCRdb retrieved this table from immuneACCESS and kept in-frame rearrangements only. Not all clones are present; in checked studies, unresolved V genes account for under half, and no reason is known for the remainder. V and J calls and clone size come straight from that table; D and trimming were deduced from the DNA. Recorded for this sample are about 480,000 clones; approximately 88% of them occurred a single time. Clones ranked in the top ten supply around 13% of the sample.

Sequences LNHDA (CDR1) and SQIVND (CDR2) are obtained from the germline V gene (reference sequence). From V the trimming removes 5 bases and from J it removes 0 bases, while the gene matches leave 10 bases of the junction unaccounted for. The CDR3 runs 17 residues from the cysteine to the phenylalanine. Only the CDR3 region is kept as DNA, spanning 51 bases read in frame from base 1. The treatment or condition tag for this specimen amounts to: around 19 received Ad26.COV2.S at low or high dose, single or two shots; about five received placebo; per-sample allocation not given. For vaccine and placebo recipients, repertoires were sequenced using samples collected on day 63 after the first injection. Cohort 1b enrolled fewer than 30 adults aged 18-55 years at a single site in Boston, USA, between 29 July and 7 August 2020. Ad26.COV2.S was a replication-incompetent adenovirus type 26 vector that expressed a prefusion-stabilized SARS-CoV-2 spike protein derived from the original Wuhan strain.

This specimen belongs to a study of Ad26.COV2.S vaccination and SARS-CoV-2 variants (dated by TCRdb to the early 2020s). Regarding the complete study: Donors in the vaccine arm were drawn from COV1001, a multicentre, randomized, double-blind, placebo-controlled phase I-IIa trial testing Ad26.COV2.S in healthy adults. Dosing of Ad26.COV2.S was intramuscular, at either 5x10^10 or 1x10^11 viral particles, delivered as one shot or as two shots spaced 56 days apart. TCRbeta repertoire sequencing was used to assess the specificity and breadth of SARS-CoV-2-reactive T cell receptors after Ad26.COV2.S vaccination. Throughout the experiments and outcome assessment, investigators stayed blinded to trial group allocation. Trial participants were randomized into five groups of five, in which low-dose or high-dose Ad26.COV2.S was given once or twice, or placebo was given on both occasions. The TCR-sequenced set comprised about 32 samples: about 19 Ad26.COV2.S vaccine recipients, 5 placebo recipients and 8 SARS-CoV-2 convalescent individuals.

Paper-wide results and their limitations: Spike-specific TCR breadth was higher in Ad26.COV2.S recipients than in placebo recipients (P = 0.0014). The authors noted that total T cell responses may have been underestimated by the TCR breadth and depth analyses. After vaccination, spike-specific CD8+ and CD4+ T cell responses were reported to show substantial breadth. Comparable non-spike TCR breadth was observed between vaccine and placebo recipients, consistent with only spike being contained in the vaccine. The study was not powered for comparison of responses between vaccine doses or regimens.

This sequence uses TRBV19 and TRBJ1-1, with 9 bases in between that match TRBD1. The starting material was peripheral blood, obtained in a trial of Ad26.COV2.S vaccine versus placebo. The receptor was derived from a person between 18 and 65 years old who received the Ad26.COV2.S COVID-19 vaccine or a placebo. The CDR3 reads CASSLGTGTGLNTEAFF. The DNA sequence is given as TGTGCCAGTAGTCTTGGGACAGGGACGGGTCTGAACACTGAAGCTTTCTTT.